The 14 T cell receptor beta chains in this list originate from one sample, sequenced in a study of blood T cell repertoires in COVID-19. Some clones are missing from TCRdb's copy, which holds only in-frame ones; the method was immunoSEQ multiplex PCR. Of about 400,000 clones in the sample, roughly nine tenths were seen once. Sequenced material: PBMCs or T cells enriched from blood (not recorded which). All receptors come from a woman in her twenties or thirties who had recovered from COVID-19.

CDR3 protein: CASSPLVRQGPMNTEAFF. The CDR3 bases are TGTGCCAGCTCACCATTGGTGAGACAGGGCCCTATGAACACTGAAGCTTTCTTT. The chain couples TRBV18 to TRBJ1-1, with 7 positions matching TRBD1. Losses at the gene ends were 2 bases for V and 0 bases for J; bases not matched to a gene: 12. The CDR3 extends over 18 amino acids. The V gene's germline CDR1 is KGHSH and CDR2 LQKENI.

The chain is built from TRBV5-1 and TRBJ1-2; 7 nucleotides align to TRBD1. Germline V gene data show CDR1 as SGHRS and CDR2 as YFSETQ. This CDR3 is built from 13 residues. V lost 5 bases to trimming and J lost 4 bases; unmatched junction nucleotides: 5. CDR3 coding DNA: TGCGCCAGCAGTGGTAGGGACAGCTATGGCTACACCTTC. Its translation is CASSGRDSYGYTF.

This clone was seen a handful of times. The chain has TRBV7-2 and TRBJ2-7; 7 nucleotides agree with TRBD1. The junction had 6 bases not matched to a gene; V was cut back by 1 base and J by 6 bases. Germline values: CDR1 SGHTA, CDR2 FQGNSA. The CDR3 is made up of 14 amino acids. For the CDR3, the DNA is TGTGCCAGCAGCTTAGTTACAGGGGTGAGCGAGCAGTACTTC. The encoded protein is CASSLVTGVSEQYF.

The CDR3 sequence is CASSPLGLAVGTDTQYF. CDR3 nucleotide sequence: TGTGCCAGCAGTCCCCTAGGACTAGCGGTTGGCACAGATACGCAGTATTTT. V and J are TRBV28 and TRBJ2-3, with 10 bases lining up with TRBD2. The V segment lost 5 bases and the J segment 1 base; nucleotides outside the gene matches: 9. CDR3 length: 17 amino acids. CDR1 and CDR2 (germline): MDHEN, SYDVKM.

The J gene is TRBJ1-5, the V gene TRBV4-1; 7 positions agree with TRBD1. J was trimmed by 0 bases and V by 4 bases; bases with no gene match: 3. From germline, CDR1 is MGHRA and CDR2 YSYEKL. CDR3 length: 15 residues. This CDR3 reads CASSLGQVSNQPQHF. The CDR3 DNA reads TGCGCCAGCAGCCTTGGACAGGTTAGCAATCAGCCCCAGCATTTT.

A single count supports this clone. V usage is TRBV30 and J usage is TRBJ1-1, with D perhaps TRBD1 (5 bases). This CDR3 region has 14 residues. Germline V gene lookup returns CDR1 GTSNPN and CDR2 SVGIG (reference sequence). V was trimmed by 2 bases and J by 5 bases, leaving 15 bases between them. CDR3 bases: TGTGCCTGGAGTATAATCCTCGGGGGTACTGAAGCTTTCTTT. As protein: CAWSIILGGTEAFF. The full variable domain, its missing parts supplied by reference TRBV30 and TRBJ1-1, is SQTIHQWPATLVQPVGSPLSLECTVEGTSNPNLYWYRQAAGRGLQLLFYSVGIGQISSEVPQNLSASRPQDRQFILSSKKLLLSDSGFYLCAWSIILGGTEAFFGQGTRLTVV.

This chain uses TRBV2 with TRBJ1-2; D unresolved. This CDR3 comprises 12 residues. Trimming removed 7 bases at V and 3 bases at J, with 9 bases between. Germline CDR1 and CDR2: SNHLY and FYNNEI. This CDR3 is CASIRGDYGYTF. The CDR3 region has the DNA TGTGCCAGCATTCGCGGGGACTATGGCTACACCTTC.

This chain uses TRBV30 with TRBJ1-3; the D gene is possibly TRBD1 (5 bases). The CDR3 spans 16 residues. Deletions cut 4 bases from V and 0 bases from J, with 16 bases between. Looked up from germline, CDR1 is GTSNPN and CDR2 is SVGIG (reference sequence). The CDR3 region has the DNA TGTGCCTGGAACCGGGACGTCGGGGGCTCTGGAAACACCATATATTTT. Protein sequence: CAWNRDVGGSGNTIYF. Variable domain in full (rest from reference TRBV30 and TRBJ1-3): SQTIHQWPATLVQPVGSPLSLECTVEGTSNPNLYWYRQAAGRGLQLLFYSVGIGQISSEVPQNLSASRPQDRQFILSSKKLLLSDSGFYLCAWNRDVGGSGNTIYFGEGSWLTVV.

V is TRBV7-6 and J is TRBJ1-2; perhaps TRBD1 as D (6 bases). Germline V gene lookup returns CDR1 SGHVS and CDR2 FNYEAQ. The CDR3 totals 14 residues. The V end lost 2 bases, the J end lost 5 bases, and 12 bases lay between the germline ends. The CDR3 coding sequence is TGTGCCAGCAGCTTATCGGCAGGGGAATATGGCTACACCTTC. As protein: CASSLSAGEYGYTF.

The chain combines TRBV12-5 with TRBJ2-2; 9 bases fit TRBD1. J gave up 7 bases and V 4 bases, and 7 bases lay outside the gene matches. This CDR3 contains 15 residues. In germline, CDR1 is LGHNT, CDR2 FRNRAP. The CDR3 DNA reads TGTGCTAGTGGTTCGGGACAGGGTATCATCGGGGAGCTGTTTTTT. Protein sequence: CASGSGQGIIGELFF.

The chain has TRBV12-2 and TRBJ2-2; the table's D gene call, TRBD1, was not cross checked with the DNA. TRBV12-2 is deemed a pseudogene. The CDR3 is made up of 16 amino acids. The CDR3 DNA sequence: TGTGCAAGTCGCACGCCGGACAGGGCGGGTACCGGGGAGCTGTTTTTT. Its translation is CASRTPDRAGTGELFF.

The chain joins TRBV7-2 to TRBJ1-1; 7 nucleotides match TRBD1. The V gene end was trimmed by 8 bases and the J gene end by 11 bases; junction bases not matched to a gene: 14. The CDR3 is 13 residues long. Germline CDR1 is SGHTA and CDR2 is FQGNSA. The CDR3 region is CASSNPPDRSAFF. In DNA form, the CDR3 reads TGTGCCAGCTCCAACCCACCGGACAGGTCCGCTTTCTTT. The full variable domain, in which reference TRBV7-2 and TRBJ1-1 provide the parts outside the CDR3, is GAGVSQSPSNKVTEKGKDVELRCDPISGHTALYWYRQSLGQGLEFLIYFQGNSAPDKSGLPSDRFSAERTGGSVSTLTIQRTQQEDSAVYLCASSNPPDRSAFFGQGTRLTVV.

The chain carries TRBV18 and TRBJ2-2; 9 nucleotides match TRBD2. Germline V gene lookup returns CDR1 KGHSH and CDR2 LQKENI. Losses at the gene ends were 3 bases for V and 3 bases for J; bases not matched to a gene: 5. The CDR3 length is 16 residues. Here the CDR3 DNA reads TGTGCCAGCTCACCCTTAGCGGGGGAGTACACCGGGGAGCTGTTTTTT. This translates into CASSPLAGEYTGELFF.

This clone was seen only once. This chain uses TRBV27 with TRBJ1-2, with 7 bases fitting TRBD1. This CDR3 has 13 amino acids. Looked up from germline, CDR1 is MNHEY and CDR2 is SMNVEV (reference sequence). V lost 6 bases and J lost 6; bases outside the gene matches: 7. CDR3 region: CASSRRDSDGYTF. DNA for the CDR3: TGTGCCAGCAGCCGCCGGGACAGCGATGGCTACACCTTC.